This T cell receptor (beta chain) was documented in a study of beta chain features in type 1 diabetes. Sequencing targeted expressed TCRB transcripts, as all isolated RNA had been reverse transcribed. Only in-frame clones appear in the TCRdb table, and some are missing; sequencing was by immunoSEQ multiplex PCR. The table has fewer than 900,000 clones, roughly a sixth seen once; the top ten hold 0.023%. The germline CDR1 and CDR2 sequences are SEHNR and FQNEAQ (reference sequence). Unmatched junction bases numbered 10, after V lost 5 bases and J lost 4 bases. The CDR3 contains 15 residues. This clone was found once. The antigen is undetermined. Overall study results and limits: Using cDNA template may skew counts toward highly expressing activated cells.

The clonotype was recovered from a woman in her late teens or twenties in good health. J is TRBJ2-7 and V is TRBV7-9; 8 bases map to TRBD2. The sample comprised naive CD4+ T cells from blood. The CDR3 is CASSNHGTRGYEQYF. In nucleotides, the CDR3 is TGTGCCAGCAGCAATCACGGGACTAGAGGTTACGAGCAGTACTTC.